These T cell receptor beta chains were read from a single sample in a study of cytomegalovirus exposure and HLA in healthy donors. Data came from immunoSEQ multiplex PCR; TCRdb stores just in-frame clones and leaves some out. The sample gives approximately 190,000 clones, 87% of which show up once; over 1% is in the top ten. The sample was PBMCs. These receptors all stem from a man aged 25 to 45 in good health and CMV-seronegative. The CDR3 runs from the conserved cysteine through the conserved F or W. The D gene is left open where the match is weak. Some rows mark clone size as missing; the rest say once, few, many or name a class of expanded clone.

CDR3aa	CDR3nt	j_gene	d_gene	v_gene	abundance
CASSLRRVTYEQYF	TGTGCCAGCAGTTTAAGGAGGGTAACCTACGAGCAGTACTTC	TRBJ2-7	.	TRBV28	.
CASSLGVQRRVGEQYF	TGTGCCAGCAGTTTAGGGGTACAGCGGCGAGTGGGGGAGCAGTACTTC	TRBJ2-7	.	TRBV28	.
CASSPGGIEQYF	TGTGCCAGCAGTCCGGGAGGGATCGAGCAGTACTTC	TRBJ2-7	TRBD2	TRBV28	once
CASSRLAGVDEQFF	TGTGCCAGCAGTCGACTAGCGGGAGTAGATGAGCAGTTCTTC	TRBJ2-1	TRBD2	TRBV6-4	.
CASSLDRDRSPNF	TGTGCCAGCAGCTTAGATAGGGACAGGAGCCCAAACTTC	TRBJ2-7	TRBD1	TRBV11-2	.
CANTSSSEEDTQYF	TGCGCCAACACCTCGAGTAGCGAGGAGGATACGCAGTATTTT	TRBJ2-3	.	TRBV5-1	.
CASSPSGLAGSYNEQFF	TGTGCCAGCAGCCCCTCGGGACTAGCGGGTTCCTACAATGAGCAGTTCTTC	TRBJ2-1	TRBD2	TRBV27	.
CATSRRGTLGDEQFF	TGTGCCACCAGCAGACGGGGGACCCTTGGGGATGAGCAGTTCTTC	TRBJ2-1	.	TRBV15	.
CASFTDRANSYEQYF	TGCGCCAGCTTTACAGACAGGGCAAACTCCTACGAGCAGTACTTC	TRBJ2-7	TRBD1	TRBV10-2	.
CASSLMSGQTYNSPLHF	TGCGCCAGCAGTTTAATGAGTGGGCAGACCTATAATTCACCCCTCCACTTT	TRBJ1-6	.	TRBV10-2	.
CASSHRRQDYTF	TGTGCCAGCAGCCATCGCCGCCAGGACTACACCTTC	TRBJ1-2	.	TRBV14	few
CASRRTSRNWFF	TGTGCCAGCAGGCGGACTAGCCGAAACTGGTTCTTC	TRBJ2-1	TRBD2	TRBV28	.
CASSQSAPQSNQPQHF	TGTGCCAGCAGCCAATCGGCCCCTCAGTCCAATCAGCCCCAGCATTTT	TRBJ1-5	.	TRBV16	.
CASSLGAQNYEQYF	TGTGCCAGCAGCTTAGGAGCGCAGAACTACGAGCAGTACTTC	TRBJ2-7	.	TRBV7-2	.
CASSFRRGGVYEQYF	TGTGCCAGCAGCTTCCGTAGGGGGGGGGTCTACGAGCAGTACTTC	TRBJ2-7	.	TRBV13	.
CASRRAGQDTEAFF	TGCGCCAGTCGGCGGGCAGGTCAAGACACTGAAGCTTTCTTT	TRBJ1-1	.	TRBV10-2	.
CASSFTLGGRYEQYF	TGTGCCAGCAGTTTTACTCTGGGGGGTAGGTACGAGCAGTACTTC	TRBJ2-7	.	TRBV25-1	.
CASSLAGSPEAFF	TGTGCCAGCAGCTTAGCCGGGTCCCCTGAAGCTTTCTTT	TRBJ1-1	.	TRBV11-3	.
CASSRRSGQYF	TGTGCCAGCAGCCGTCGCAGTGGCCAGTACTTC	TRBJ2-4	.	TRBV5-8	.
CASSLGGSGSVEETQYF	TGCGCCAGCAGCTTGGGGGGTAGCGGGAGCGTAGAGGAGACCCAGTACTTC	TRBJ2-5	TRBD2	TRBV5-1	once
CRNREGQPQHF	TGCAGAAACAGGGAAGGTCAGCCCCAGCATTTT	TRBJ1-5	.	TRBV29-1	.
CASRLAPPTSGSPTDTQYF	TGTGCAAGTCGCTTAGCCCCCCCCACTAGCGGGAGTCCCACAGATACGCAGTATTTT	TRBJ2-3	.	TRBV12-2	once
CASSLEGENEKLLF	TGCGCCAGCAGCTTGGAAGGGGAAAATGAAAAACTGCTTTTT	TRBJ1-4	.	TRBV5-1	.
CASSFQGAEKLFF	TGTGCCAGCAGTTTTCAGGGGGCTGAAAAACTGTTTTTT	TRBJ1-4	TRBD1	TRBV28	.
CAWSRGAVAPGSPLHF	TGTGCCTGGAGCAGGGGGGCAGTGGCCCCTGGTTCACCCCTCCACTTT	TRBJ1-6	TRBD1	TRBV30	.
CASSSPTGSSSYEQYF	TGTGCCAGCAGCTCGCCGACAGGTTCGAGCTCCTACGAGCAGTACTTC	TRBJ2-7	.	TRBV5-4	.
CASSTGAGAYEQYF	TGTGCCAGCAGTACAGGGGCCGGAGCCTACGAGCAGTACTTC	TRBJ2-7	TRBD1	TRBV28	.
CASSPAEGAGELFF	TGTGCCAGCAGCCCAGCTGAGGGAGCCGGGGAGCTGTTTTTT	TRBJ2-2	.	TRBV9	.
CASSEAWQGYNEQFF	TGTGCCAGCAGTGAAGCGTGGCAGGGATACAATGAGCAGTTCTTC	TRBJ2-1	.	TRBV6-1	.
CAIWDIPYEQYF	TGTGCCATCTGGGACATCCCCTACGAGCAGTACTTC	TRBJ2-7	.	TRBV10-3	.
CASSQDRGQGIQYF	TGCGCCAGCAGCCAAGATAGGGGACAGGGTATTCAGTACTTC	TRBJ2-4	TRBD1	TRBV4-3	.
CASMVGGTGELFF	TGTGCCAGCATGGTCGGAGGCACCGGGGAGCTGTTTTTT	TRBJ2-2	.	TRBV6-5	.
CASSERVGGAVGTEAFF	TGTGCCAGCAGTGAACGGGTAGGGGGCGCAGTGGGCACTGAAGCTTTCTTT	TRBJ1-1	TRBD1	TRBV6-1	once
CASSTLSRVSYNEQFF	TGTGCCAGCAGTACCCTATCGCGGGTGTCCTACAATGAGCAGTTCTTC	TRBJ2-1	.	TRBV25-1	.
CASRNLGRSREQYF	TGTGCCAGCAGAAACTTGGGGAGAAGTAGGGAGCAGTACTTC	TRBJ2-7	.	TRBV5-4	.
CASSLGGQGAQPQHF	TGCGCCAGCAGCTTGGGAGGTCAGGGGGCCCAGCCCCAGCATTTT	TRBJ1-5	TRBD1	TRBV5-1	.
CASSQGRLAGSSQFF	TGTGCCAGCAGCCAAGGGAGACTAGCGGGATCCTCCCAGTTCTTC	TRBJ2-1	TRBD2	TRBV14	.
CASLSGTSGGYNEQFF	TGTGCCAGCCTAAGTGGTACTAGCGGGGGGTACAATGAGCAGTTCTTC	TRBJ2-1	TRBD2	TRBV2	once
CATRISGGENEQFF	TGTGCCACTCGAATCTCGGGGGGGGAAAATGAGCAGTTCTTC	TRBJ2-1	TRBD2	TRBV6-6	.
CASSQVVHGGATYLYTDTQYF	TGTGCCAGCAGCCAAGTAGTCCACGGGGGGGCCACCTATCTATACACAGATACGCAGTATTTT	TRBJ2-3	TRBD2	TRBV4-2	.
CASSFVAENTGELFF	TGTGCCAGCAGTTTTGTGGCGGAGAACACCGGGGAGCTGTTTTTT	TRBJ2-2	.	TRBV27	.
CASSAEGPAEKLFF	TGTGCCAGCAGTGCGGAGGGACCTGCTGAAAAACTGTTTTTT	TRBJ1-4	.	TRBV25-1	once
CASSLAGLAGVKPREETQYF	TGCGCCAGCAGCTTGGCAGGACTAGCGGGAGTAAAGCCTAGGGAAGAGACCCAGTACTTC	TRBJ2-5	TRBD2	TRBV5-1	.